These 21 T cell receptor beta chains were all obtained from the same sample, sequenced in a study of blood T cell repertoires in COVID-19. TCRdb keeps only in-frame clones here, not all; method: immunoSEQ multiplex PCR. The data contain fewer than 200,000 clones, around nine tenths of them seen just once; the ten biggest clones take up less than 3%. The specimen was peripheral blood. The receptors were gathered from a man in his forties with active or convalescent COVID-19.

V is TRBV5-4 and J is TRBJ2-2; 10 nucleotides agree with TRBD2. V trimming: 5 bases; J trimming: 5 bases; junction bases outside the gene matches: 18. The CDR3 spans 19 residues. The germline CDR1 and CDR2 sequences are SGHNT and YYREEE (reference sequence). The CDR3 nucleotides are TGTGCCAGCAGAAACGGGGGAAGCGGGGGGGCCGTTAGGACCGGGGAGCTGTTTTTT. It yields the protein CASRNGGSGGAVRTGELFF.

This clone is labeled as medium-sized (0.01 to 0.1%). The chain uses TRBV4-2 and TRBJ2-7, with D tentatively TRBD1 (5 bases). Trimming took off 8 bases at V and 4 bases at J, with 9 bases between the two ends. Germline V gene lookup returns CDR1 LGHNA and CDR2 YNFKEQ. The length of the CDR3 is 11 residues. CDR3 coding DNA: TGTGCCAGCCGTGGACAATACGAGCAGTACTTC. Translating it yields CASRGQYEQYF.

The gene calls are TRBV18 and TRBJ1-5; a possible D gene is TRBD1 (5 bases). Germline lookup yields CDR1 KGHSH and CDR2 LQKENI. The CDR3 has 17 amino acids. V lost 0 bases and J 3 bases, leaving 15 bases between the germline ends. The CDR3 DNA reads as TGTGCCAGCTCACCACCGTCTAGGCAGGGATTCAATCAGCCCCAGCATTTT. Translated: CASSPPSRQGFNQPQHF.

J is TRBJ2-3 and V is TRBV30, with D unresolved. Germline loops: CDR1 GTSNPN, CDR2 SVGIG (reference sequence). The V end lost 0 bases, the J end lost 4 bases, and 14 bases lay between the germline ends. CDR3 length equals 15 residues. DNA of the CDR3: TGTGCCTGGAGTGTCCAGAGGTTCGATGCAGATACGCAGTATTTT. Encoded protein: CAWSVQRFDADTQYF.

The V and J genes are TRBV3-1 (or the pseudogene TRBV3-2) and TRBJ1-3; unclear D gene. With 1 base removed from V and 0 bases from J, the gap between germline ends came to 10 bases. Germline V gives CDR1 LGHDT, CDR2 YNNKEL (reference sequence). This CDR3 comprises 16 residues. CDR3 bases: TGTGCCAGCAGCCAAGTCGGCAGGTACTCTGGAAACACCATATATTTT. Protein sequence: CASSQVGRYSGNTIYF.

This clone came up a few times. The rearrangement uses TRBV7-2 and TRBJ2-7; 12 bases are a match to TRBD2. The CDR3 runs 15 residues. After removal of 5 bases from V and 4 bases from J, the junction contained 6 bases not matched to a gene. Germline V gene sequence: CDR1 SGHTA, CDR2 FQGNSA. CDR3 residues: CASSRTSGGPYEQYF. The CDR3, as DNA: TGTGCCAGCAGCCGTACTAGCGGGGGGCCATACGAGCAGTACTTC.

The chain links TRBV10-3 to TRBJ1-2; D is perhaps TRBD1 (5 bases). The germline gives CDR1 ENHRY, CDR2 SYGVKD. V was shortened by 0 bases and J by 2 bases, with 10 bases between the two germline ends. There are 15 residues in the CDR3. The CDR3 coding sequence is TGTGCCATCAGTGAGTCAGGGGCAGGGAACTATGGCTACACCTTC. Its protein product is CAISESGAGNYGYTF.

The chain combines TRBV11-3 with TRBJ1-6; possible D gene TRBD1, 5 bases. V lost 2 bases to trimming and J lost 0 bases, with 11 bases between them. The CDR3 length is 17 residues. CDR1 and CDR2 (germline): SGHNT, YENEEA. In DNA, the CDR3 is TGTGCCAGCAGCTTAAGCCGGGGGAGCTCCTATAATTCACCCCTCCACTTT. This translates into CASSLSRGSSYNSPLHF.

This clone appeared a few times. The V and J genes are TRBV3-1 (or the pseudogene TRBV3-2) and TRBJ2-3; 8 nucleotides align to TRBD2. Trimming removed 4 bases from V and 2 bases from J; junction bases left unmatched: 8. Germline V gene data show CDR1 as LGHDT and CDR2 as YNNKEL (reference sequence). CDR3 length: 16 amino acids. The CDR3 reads CASSPFSGVNTDTQYF. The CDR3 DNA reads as TGTGCCAGCAGCCCATTTAGCGGGGTCAACACAGATACGCAGTATTTT.

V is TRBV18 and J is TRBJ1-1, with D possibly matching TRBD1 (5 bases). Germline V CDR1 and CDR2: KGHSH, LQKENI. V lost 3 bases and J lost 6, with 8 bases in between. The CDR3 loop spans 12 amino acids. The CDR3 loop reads CASSPDSPEAFF. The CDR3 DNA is TGTGCCAGCTCACCCGACAGCCCTGAAGCTTTCTTT.

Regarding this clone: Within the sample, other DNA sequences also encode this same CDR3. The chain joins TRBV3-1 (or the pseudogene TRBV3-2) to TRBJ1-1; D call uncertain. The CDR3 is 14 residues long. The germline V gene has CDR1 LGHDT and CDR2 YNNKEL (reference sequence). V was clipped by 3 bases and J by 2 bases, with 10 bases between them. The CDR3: CASSQEGLNTEAFF. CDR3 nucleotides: TGTGCCAGCAGCCAGGAAGGACTAAACACTGAAGCTTTCTTT.

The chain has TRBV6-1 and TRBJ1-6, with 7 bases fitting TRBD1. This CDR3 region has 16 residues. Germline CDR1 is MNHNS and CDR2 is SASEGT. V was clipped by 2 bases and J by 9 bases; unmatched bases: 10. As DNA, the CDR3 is TGTGCCAGCAGTGAAATGGAGGGGACAGTGAGTTCACCCCTCCACTTT. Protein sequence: CASSEMEGTVSSPLHF.

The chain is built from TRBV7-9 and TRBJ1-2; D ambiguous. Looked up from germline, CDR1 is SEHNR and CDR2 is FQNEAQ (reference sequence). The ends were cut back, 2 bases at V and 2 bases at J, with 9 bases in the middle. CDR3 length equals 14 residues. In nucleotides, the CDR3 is TGTGCCAGCAGCTTAAGGCAGGCGAACTATGGCTACACCTTC. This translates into CASSLRQANYGYTF.

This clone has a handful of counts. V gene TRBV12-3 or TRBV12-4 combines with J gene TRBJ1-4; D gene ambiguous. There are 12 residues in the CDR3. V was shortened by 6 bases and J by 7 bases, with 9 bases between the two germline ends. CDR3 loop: CASRWEAEKLFF. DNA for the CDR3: TGTGCCAGCAGATGGGAGGCTGAAAAACTGTTTTTT.

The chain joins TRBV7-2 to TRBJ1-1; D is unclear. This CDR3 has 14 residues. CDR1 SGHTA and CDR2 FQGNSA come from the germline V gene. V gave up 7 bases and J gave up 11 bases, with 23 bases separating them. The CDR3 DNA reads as TGTGCCAGCACCTTGGGCCGATCGGGAACAACGGCTTTCTTT. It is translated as CASTLGRSGTTAFF.

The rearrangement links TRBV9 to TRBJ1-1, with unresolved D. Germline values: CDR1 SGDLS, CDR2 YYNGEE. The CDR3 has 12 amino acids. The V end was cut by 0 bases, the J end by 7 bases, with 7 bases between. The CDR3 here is CASSVVGSEAFF. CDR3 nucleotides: TGTGCCAGCAGCGTAGTGGGCAGTGAAGCTTTCTTT.

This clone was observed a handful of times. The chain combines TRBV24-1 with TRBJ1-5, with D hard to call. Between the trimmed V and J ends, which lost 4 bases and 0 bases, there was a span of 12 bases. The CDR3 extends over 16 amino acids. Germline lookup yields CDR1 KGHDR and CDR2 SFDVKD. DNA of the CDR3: TGTGCCACCAGTGACACCGGGAAGGATAGCAATCAGCCCCAGCATTTT. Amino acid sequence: CATSDTGKDSNQPQHF.

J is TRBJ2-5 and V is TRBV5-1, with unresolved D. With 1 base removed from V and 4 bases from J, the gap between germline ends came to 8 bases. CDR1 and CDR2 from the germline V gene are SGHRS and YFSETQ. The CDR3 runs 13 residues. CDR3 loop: CASSLMTRETQYF. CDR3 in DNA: TGCGCCAGCAGCTTGATGACACGAGAGACCCAGTACTTC. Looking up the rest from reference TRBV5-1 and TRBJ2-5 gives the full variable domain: KAGVTQTPRYLIKTRGQQVTLSCSPISGHRSVSWYQQTPGQGLQFLFEYFSETQRNKGNFPGRFSGRQFSNSRSEMNVSTLELGDSALYLCASSLMTRETQYFGPGTRLLVL.

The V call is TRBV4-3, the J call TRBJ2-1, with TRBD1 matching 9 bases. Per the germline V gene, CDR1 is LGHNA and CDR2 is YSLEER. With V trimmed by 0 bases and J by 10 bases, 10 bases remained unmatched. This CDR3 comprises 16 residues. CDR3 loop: CASSQELDRGVGEQFF. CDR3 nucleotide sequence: TGCGCCAGCAGCCAAGAACTGGACAGGGGAGTTGGCGAGCAGTTCTTC.

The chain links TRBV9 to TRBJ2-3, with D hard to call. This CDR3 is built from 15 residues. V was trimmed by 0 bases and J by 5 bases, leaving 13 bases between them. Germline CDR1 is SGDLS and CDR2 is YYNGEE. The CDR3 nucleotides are TGTGCCAGCAGCGTAGATTCCGCCCTCGGAGATACGCAGTATTTT. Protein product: CASSVDSALGDTQYF.

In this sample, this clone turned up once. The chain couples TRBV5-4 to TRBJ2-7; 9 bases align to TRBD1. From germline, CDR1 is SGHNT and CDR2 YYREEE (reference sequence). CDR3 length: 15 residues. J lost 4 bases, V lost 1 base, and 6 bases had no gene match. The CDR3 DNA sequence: TGTGCCAGCAGCTTGAGCCGGACAGGGGTATACGAGCAGTACTTC. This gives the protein CASSLSRTGVYEQYF. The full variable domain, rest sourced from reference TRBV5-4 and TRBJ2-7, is ETGVTQSPTHLIKTRGQQVTLRCSSQSGHNTVSWYQQALGQGPQFIFQYYREEENGRGNFPPRFSGLQFPNYSSELNVNALELDDSALYLCASSLSRTGVYEQYFGPGTRLTVT.